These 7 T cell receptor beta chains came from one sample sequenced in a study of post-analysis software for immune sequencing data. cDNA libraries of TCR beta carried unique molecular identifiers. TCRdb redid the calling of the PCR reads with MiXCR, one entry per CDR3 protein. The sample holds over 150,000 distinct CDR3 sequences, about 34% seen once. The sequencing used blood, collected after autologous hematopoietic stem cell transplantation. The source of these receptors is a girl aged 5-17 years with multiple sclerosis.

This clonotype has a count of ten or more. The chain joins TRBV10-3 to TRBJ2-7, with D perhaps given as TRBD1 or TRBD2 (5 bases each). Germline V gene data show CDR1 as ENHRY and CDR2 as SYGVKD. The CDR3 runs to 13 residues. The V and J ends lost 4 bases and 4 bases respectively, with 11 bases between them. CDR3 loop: CAISGAGSYEQYF. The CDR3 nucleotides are TGTGCCATCAGTGGAGCAGGGAGTTACGAGCAGTACTTC.

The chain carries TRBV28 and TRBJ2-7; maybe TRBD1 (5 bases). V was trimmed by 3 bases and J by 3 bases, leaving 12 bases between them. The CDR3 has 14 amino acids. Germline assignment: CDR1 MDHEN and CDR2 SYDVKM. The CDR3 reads CASSLAQGLYEQYF. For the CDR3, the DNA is TGTGCCAGCAGTTTGGCCCAGGGTCTCTACGAGCAGTACTTC. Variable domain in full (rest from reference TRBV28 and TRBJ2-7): DVKVTQSSRYLVKRTGEKVFLECVQDMDHENMFWYRQDPGLGLRLIYFSYDVKMKEKGDIPEGYSVSREKKERFSLILESASTNQTSMYLCASSLAQGLYEQYFGPGTRLTVT.

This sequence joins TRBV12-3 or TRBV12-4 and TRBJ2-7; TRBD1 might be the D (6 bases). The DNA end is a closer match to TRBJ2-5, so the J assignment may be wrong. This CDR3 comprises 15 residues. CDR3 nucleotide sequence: TGTGCCAGCAGTTTTGGGCAGGGGCCACAAGAGACCCAGTACTTC. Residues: CASSFGQGPQETQYF.

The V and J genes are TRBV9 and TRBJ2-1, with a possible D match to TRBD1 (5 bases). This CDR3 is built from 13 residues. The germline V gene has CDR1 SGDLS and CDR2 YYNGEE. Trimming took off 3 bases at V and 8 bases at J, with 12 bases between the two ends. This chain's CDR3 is CASSDSEGDEQFF. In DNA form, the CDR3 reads TGTGCCAGCAGCGACTCGGAAGGGGATGAGCAGTTCTTC. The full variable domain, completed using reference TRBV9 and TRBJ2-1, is DSGVTQTPKHLITATGQRVTLRCSPRSGDLSVYWYQQSLDQGLQFLIQYYNGEERAKGNILERFSAQQFPDLHSELNLSSLELGDSALYFCASSDSEGDEQFFGPGTRLTVL.

The CDR3 reads CASSFQGGPGETQYF. The DNA of the CDR3 is TGTGCCAGCAGCTTTCAGGGAGGGCCCGGAGAGACCCAGTACTTC. The rearrangement links TRBV7-8 to TRBJ2-5, with 7 bases fitting TRBD2. The J segment lost 4 bases and the V segment lost 3 bases, leaving 8 bases of the junction unmatched. Germline CDR1 is SGHVS and CDR2 is FQNEAQ. CDR3 length: 15 amino acids. Based on the CDR3 plus reference TRBV7-8 and TRBJ2-5, the full variable domain is GAGVSQSPRYKVAKRGQDVALRCDPISGHVSLFWYQQALGQGPEFLTYFQNEAQLDKSGLPSDRFFAERPEGSVSTLKIQRTQQEDSAVYLCASSFQGGPGETQYFGPGTRLLVL.

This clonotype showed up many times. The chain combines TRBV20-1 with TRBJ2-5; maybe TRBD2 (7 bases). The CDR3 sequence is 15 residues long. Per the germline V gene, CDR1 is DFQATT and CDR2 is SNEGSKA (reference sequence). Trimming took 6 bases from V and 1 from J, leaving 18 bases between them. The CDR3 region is CSAPIGGGPQETQYF. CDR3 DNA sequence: TGCAGTGCACCCATAGGGGGAGGGCCCCAAGAGACCCAGTACTTC.

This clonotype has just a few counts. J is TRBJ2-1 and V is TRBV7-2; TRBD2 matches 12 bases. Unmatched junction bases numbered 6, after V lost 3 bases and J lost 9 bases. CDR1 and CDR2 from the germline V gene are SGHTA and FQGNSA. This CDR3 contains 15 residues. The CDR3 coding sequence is TGTGCCAGCAGCTTGTGGACTAGCGGGAATGTTGAGCAGTTCTTC. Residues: CASSLWTSGNVEQFF. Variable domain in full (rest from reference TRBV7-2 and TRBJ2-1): GAGVSQSPSNKVTEKGKDVELRCDPISGHTALYWYRQSLGQGLEFLIYFQGNSAPDKSGLPSDRFSAERTGGSVSTLTIQRTQQEDSAVYLCASSLWTSGNVEQFFGPGTRLTVL.